These 2 T cell receptor beta chains originate from one sample sequenced in a study of T cell repertoires in aging, cancer and after chemotherapy. TRB rearrangements spanning V, D and J were amplified using mixed TRB-A/B primers. Via MiXCR, TCRdb re-called the multiplex PCR reads, giving one row per CDR3 protein. The sample lists about 10,000 distinct CDR3 sequences; around a quarter were seen once. Amplification of TCR beta used genomic DNA extracted from peripheral blood. Input material: blood. The receptors derive from a human donor in good health.

The genes are TRBV10-1 and TRBJ1-6; no definite D call. The CDR3 totals 14 residues. Germline CDR1 WNHNN, CDR2 SYGVQD (reference sequence). The CDR3 nucleotides are TGCGGCATGATTGAGGACGGGAGGGATTCACCCCTCCACTTT. This translates into CGMIEDGRDSPLHF.

The rearrangement uses TRBV14 and TRBJ2-3; 7 bases align to TRBD1. The germline gives CDR1 SGHDN, CDR2 FVKESK. V gave up 8 bases and J gave up 2 bases; unmatched junction bases: 4. The CDR3 runs to 13 residues. The CDR3 bases are TGTGCCAGCTCCGGGACAGCCACAGATACGCAGTATTTT. Amino acid sequence: CASSGTATDTQYF.